The rows below give T cell receptor beta chains drawn from one sample of a study of early T cells in non-severe SARS-CoV-2 infection. TCRdb re-derived calls from the 5' RACE reads in MiXCR, one entry per CDR3 protein. Of tens of thousands of distinct CDR3 sequences in the sample, 4.5% to 6% are singletons; the top ten hold 4.5% to 5.5%. Sequences were obtained from whole blood. The source is an adult who was a healthcare worker with PCR-confirmed SARS-CoV-2 infection or an uninfected control (not recorded which). The CDR3 runs from the conserved cysteine through the conserved F or W. The order of the fields is clone size, D gene, V gene, J gene, CDR3 DNA, CDR3 protein. D genes are given only for firm matches. Only part of the rows carry a size: once, few, many, or a class if the clone is expanded.

size: many; D: TRBD2; V: TRBV6-2/TRBV6-3; J: TRBJ2-3; DNA: TGTGCCAGCAGTTACAGGACTAGCGGGAGGGCCTCCACAGATACGCAGTATTTT; CDR3: CASSYRTSGRASTDTQYF
size: many; D: .; V: TRBV28; J: TRBJ2-5; DNA: TGTGCCAGCAGGAAAAGGGACTTACAAGAGACCCAGTACTTC; CDR3: CASRKRDLQETQYF
size: many; D: .; V: TRBV20-1; J: TRBJ2-7; DNA: TGCAGTGCTAAATGGGGCTACGAGCAGTACTTC; CDR3: CSAKWGYEQYF
size: many; D: .; V: TRBV25-1; J: TRBJ2-1; DNA: TGTGCCAGCAGTGAAACGGCGTTCAAAGGGGATGAGCAGTTCTTC; CDR3: CASSETAFKGDEQFF
size: many; D: TRBD2; V: TRBV5-4; J: TRBJ2-3; DNA: TGTGCCAGCAGCGTCGGGACTAGTTCCACAGATACGCAGTATTTT; CDR3: CASSVGTSSTDTQYF
size: many; D: .; V: TRBV4-1; J: TRBJ2-1; DNA: TGCGCCAGCAGCCAAGATCGAGGGGACCAAAGGAATGAGCAGTTCTTC; CDR3: CASSQDRGDQRNEQFF
size: many; D: .; V: TRBV18; J: TRBJ1-4; DNA: TGTGCCAGCTCACCGACAGCAACTAATGAAAAACTGTTTTTT; CDR3: CASSPTATNEKLFF
size: many; D: .; V: TRBV6-6; J: TRBJ1-1; DNA: TGTGCCAGCAGCCCCGGACGAGGGGTAGGTCTGAACGCTGAAGCTTTCTTT; CDR3: CASSPGRGVGLNAEAFF
size: many; D: .; V: TRBV20-1; J: TRBJ1-2; DNA: TGCAGTGCCGCCTCTCGGGGGGGTGGCTACACCTTC; CDR3: CSAASRGGGYTF
size: many; D: TRBD2; V: TRBV10-1; J: TRBJ2-2; DNA: TGCGCCAGCAGTACTAGCGGGGCGAACACCGGGGAGCTGTTTTTT; CDR3: CASSTSGANTGELFF
size: many; D: .; V: TRBV11-2; J: TRBJ2-3; DNA: TGTGCCAGCAGCTTAGATCCCCATCGGCAGTATTTT; CDR3: CASSLDPHRQYF
size: many; D: .; V: TRBV20-1; J: TRBJ2-1; DNA: TGCAGTGCTAGGGGGGATATTGGGTACAATGAGCAGTTCTTC; CDR3: CSARGDIGYNEQFF
size: .; D: TRBD2; V: TRBV20-1; J: TRBJ2-3; DNA: TGCAGTGCTAGGGGACTAGCGGGAGAGAACACAGATACGCAGTATTTT; CDR3: CSARGLAGENTDTQYF
size: many; D: TRBD2; V: TRBV29-1; J: TRBJ2-3; DNA: TGCAGCGGGAAGGGACTAGCGGTATCTAGCACAGATACGCAGTATTTT; CDR3: CSGKGLAVSSTDTQYF